The clone carrying this TCR beta chain was observed once. This sample is drawn from a study of shared clonotypes between healthy human individuals. Genomic DNA (from each subset) was split evenly across several immunoSEQ plates. Method: immunoSEQ multiplex PCR; TCRdb's copy keeps in-frame clones and lacks some. The table shows about 1.5 million clones, with 98% occurring only once. V was shortened by 0 bases and J by 6 bases, with 15 bases between the two germline ends. The CDR3 consists of 15 residues. The germline V gene has CDR1 SGDLS and CDR2 YYNGEE. Sequencing was performed on naive CD4+ T cells sorted from blood. Subset given: CD45RA+ positively selected. This chain joins TRBV9 and TRBJ1-1; D may be TRBD1 (6 bases). This receptor was obtained from a man aged 25-40 years in good health. CDR3 sequence: CASSVEPSGGSEAFF. Here the CDR3 DNA reads TGTGCCAGCAGCGTAGAGCCCTCCGGGGGCTCTGAAGCTTTCTTT.